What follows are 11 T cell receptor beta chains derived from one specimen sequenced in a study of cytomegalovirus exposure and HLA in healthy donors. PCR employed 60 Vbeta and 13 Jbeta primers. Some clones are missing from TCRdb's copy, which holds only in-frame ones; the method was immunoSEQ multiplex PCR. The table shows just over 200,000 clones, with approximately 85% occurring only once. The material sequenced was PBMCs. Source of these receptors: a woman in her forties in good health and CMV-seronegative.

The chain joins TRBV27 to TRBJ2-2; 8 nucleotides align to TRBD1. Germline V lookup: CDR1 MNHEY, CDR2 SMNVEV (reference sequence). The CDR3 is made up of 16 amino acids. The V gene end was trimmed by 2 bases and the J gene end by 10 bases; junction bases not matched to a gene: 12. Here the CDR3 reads CASSLISGQGAVELFF. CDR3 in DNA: TGTGCCAGCAGTTTAATTTCCGGGCAGGGGGCTGTGGAGCTGTTTTTT.

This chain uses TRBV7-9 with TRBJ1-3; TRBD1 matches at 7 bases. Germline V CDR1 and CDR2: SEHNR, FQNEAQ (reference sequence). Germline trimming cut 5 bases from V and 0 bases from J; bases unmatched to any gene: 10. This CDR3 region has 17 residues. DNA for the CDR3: TGTGCCAGCAGCCAAACAGGGGCAGGTCCCTCTGGAAACACCATATATTTT. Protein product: CASSQTGAGPSGNTIYF.

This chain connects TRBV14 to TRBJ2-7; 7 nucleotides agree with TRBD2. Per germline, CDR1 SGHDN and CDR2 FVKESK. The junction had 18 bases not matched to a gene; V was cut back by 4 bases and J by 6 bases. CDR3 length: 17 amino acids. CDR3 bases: TGTGCCAGCAGCCTACGGGAGATAGCGGCGCGGGGGTTCGAGCAGTACTTC. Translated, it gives CASSLREIAARGFEQYF.

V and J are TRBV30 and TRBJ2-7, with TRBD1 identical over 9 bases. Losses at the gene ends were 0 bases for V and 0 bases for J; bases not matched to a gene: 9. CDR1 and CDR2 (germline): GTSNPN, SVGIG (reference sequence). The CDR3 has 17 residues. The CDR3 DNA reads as TGTGCCTGGAGTGTACAGTTTGGGACAGGGAACTCCTACGAGCAGTACTTC. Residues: CAWSVQFGTGNSYEQYF.

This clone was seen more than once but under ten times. The CDR3 DNA is TGTGCCAGCAGCTTGTTGCTGGGGGCAGGTGGCTACACCTTC. It specifies CASSLLLGAGGYTF. The chain joins TRBV7-9 to TRBJ1-2; the D gene is possibly TRBD1 (6 bases). Germline CDR1 is SEHNR and CDR2 is FQNEAQ (reference sequence). Trimming left V 3 bases short and J 7 bases short, with 15 bases between. The CDR3 sequence is 14 residues long.

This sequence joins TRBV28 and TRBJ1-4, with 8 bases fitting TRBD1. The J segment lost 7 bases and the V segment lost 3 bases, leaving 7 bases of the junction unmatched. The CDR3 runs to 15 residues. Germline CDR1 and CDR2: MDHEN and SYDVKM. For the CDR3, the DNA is TGTGCCAGCAGTTTCAGACAGGGGTTAGGTGAAAAACTGTTTTTT. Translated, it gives CASSFRQGLGEKLFF.

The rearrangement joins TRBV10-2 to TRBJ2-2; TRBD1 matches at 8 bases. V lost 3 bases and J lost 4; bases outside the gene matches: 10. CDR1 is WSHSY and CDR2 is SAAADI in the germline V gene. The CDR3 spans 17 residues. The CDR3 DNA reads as TGCGCCAGCAGTGACTGGGGCAGGGGGCGCTTCACCGGGGAGCTGTTTTTT. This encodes CASSDWGRGRFTGELFF.

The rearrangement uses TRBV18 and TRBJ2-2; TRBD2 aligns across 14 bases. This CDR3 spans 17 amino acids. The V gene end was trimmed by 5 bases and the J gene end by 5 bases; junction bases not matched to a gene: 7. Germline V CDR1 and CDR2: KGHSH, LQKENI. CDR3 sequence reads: CASSERTSGRTTGELFF. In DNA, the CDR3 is TGTGCCAGCTCAGAGAGGACTAGCGGGAGGACTACCGGGGAGCTGTTTTTT.

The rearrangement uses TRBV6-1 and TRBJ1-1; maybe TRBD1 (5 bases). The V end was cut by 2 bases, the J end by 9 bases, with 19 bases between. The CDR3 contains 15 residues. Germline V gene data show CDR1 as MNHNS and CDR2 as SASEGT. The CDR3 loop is CASSERGGGVSQAFF. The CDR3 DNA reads TGTGCCAGCAGTGAAAGGGGCGGTGGGGTGTCCCAAGCTTTCTTT.

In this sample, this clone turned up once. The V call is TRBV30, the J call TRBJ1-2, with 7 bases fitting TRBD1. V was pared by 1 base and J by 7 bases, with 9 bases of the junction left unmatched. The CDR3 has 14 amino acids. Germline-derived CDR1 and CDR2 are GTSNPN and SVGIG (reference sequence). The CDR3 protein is CAWSDLKGATGYTF. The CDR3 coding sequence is TGTGCCTGGAGTGACTTAAAGGGGGCGACTGGCTACACCTTC.

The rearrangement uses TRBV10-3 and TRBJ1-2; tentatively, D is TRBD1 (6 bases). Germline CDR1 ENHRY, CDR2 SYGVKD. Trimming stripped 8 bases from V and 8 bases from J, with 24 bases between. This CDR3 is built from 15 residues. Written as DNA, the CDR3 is TGTGCCATCGAGCCATCGACAGGAGGCATTAGAGGCTACACCTTC. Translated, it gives CAIEPSTGGIRGYTF.